This is a list of T cell receptor beta chains from one sample in a study of human T cells and chemical hapten exposure. Each CDR3 protein is one row after TCRdb ran MiXCR on the RACE reads. Of around 380,000 distinct CDR3 sequences in the sample, roughly 6% were seen once. The specimen comprised whole blood, sampled in connection with sensitization to the hapten diphenylcyclopropenone (DPC). These receptors were collected from a woman younger than 35 with alopecia areata. Some clones in this sample may be carry-over from other donors' samples. Both conserved end residues are part of each CDR3. D genes are given only for firm matches. Clone size is given for some rows only: seen once, a few or many times, or a class if the clone is expanded.

D gene	J gene	clone size	V gene	CDR3 DNA	CDR3 protein
NA	TRBJ1-1	NA	TRBV27	TGTGCCAGCAGTTCTAAGGGGATTGAAGCTTTCTTT	CASSSKGIEAFF
NA	TRBJ2-7	many	TRBV23-1	TGCGCCAGCCCCTCGGAGGAGCAGTACTTC	CASPSEEQYF
NA	TRBJ2-2	few	TRBV4-3	TGCGCCAGCAGCCAAGACCTGTCAGAGAGTTACGAGCTGTTTTTT	CASSQDLSESYELFF
TRBD1	TRBJ2-5	many	TRBV5-1	TGCGCCAGCAGCTTGGGGGACAGGGAGCAAGAGACCCAGTACTTC	CASSLGDREQETQYF
NA	TRBJ2-3	few	TRBV12-3/TRBV12-4	TGTGCCAGCACTCCTCTGCGGGGGCCCCGCACAGATACGCAGTATTTT	CASTPLRGPRTDTQYF
TRBD1	TRBJ1-5	NA	TRBV9	TGTGCCAGCAGCGTAGATGGGACAGGGTTTCAGCCCCAGCATTTT	CASSVDGTGFQPQHF
NA	TRBJ2-5	NA	TRBV29-1	TGCAGCGGTTGGACAGTTCAAGAGACCCAGTACTTC	CSGWTVQETQYF
NA	TRBJ2-2	many	TRBV12-3/TRBV12-4	TGTGCCAGCACCCTGGGGGGCACCGGGGAGCTGTTTTTT	CASTLGGTGELFF
TRBD2	TRBJ2-1	few	TRBV19	TGTGCCAGTAGTATACCGGGACTAGCGGGGGACGAGCAGTTCTTC	CASSIPGLAGDEQFF
NA	TRBJ1-5	few	TRBV5-1	TGCGCCAGCAGCCCGACGACGGGCCTTAGCAATCAGCCCCAGCATTTT	CASSPTTGLSNQPQHF
TRBD2	TRBJ2-3	few	TRBV6-2/TRBV6-3	TGTGCCAGCCGGAGCGGGGGCACAGATACGCAGTATTTT	CASRSGGTDTQYF
NA	TRBJ1-3	few	TRBV20-1	TGCAGTGCTAGGGACAGCTACTCTGGAAACACCATATATTTT	CSARDSYSGNTIYF
NA	TRBJ2-2	few	TRBV4-3	TGCGCCAGCAGCCAAGATTCCTTAGGTGGGAACACCGGGGAGCTGTTTTTT	CASSQDSLGGNTGELFF
NA	TRBJ2-3	many	TRBV5-1	TGCGCCAGCAGCTTGGTAGGGGCGGGCCAGAGGGATACGCAGTATTTT	CASSLVGAGQRDTQYF
NA	TRBJ1-5	few	TRBV2	TGTGCCAGCAGTGTCCAGGCCCTTCCTTATCAGCCCCAGCATTTT	CASSVQALPYQPQHF
NA	TRBJ2-5	many	TRBV27	TGTGCCAGCAGTCGGAGTCGCCAAGAGACCCAGTACTTC	CASSRSRQETQYF
NA	TRBJ2-6	NA	TRBV3-1	TGTGCCAGTGGAGGTCCCTCTGGGGCCAACGTCCTGACTTTC	CASGGPSGANVLTF
NA	TRBJ2-1	many	TRBV12-5	TGTGCTAGTGTGACCGGGACTCCAATTGAAAATGAGCAGTTCTTC	CASVTGTPIENEQFF
NA	TRBJ2-3	few	TRBV7-2	TGTGCCAGCAGCAGGGACCAGGGGGATACGCAGTATTTT	CASSRDQGDTQYF
TRBD2	TRBJ2-2	few	TRBV5-4	TGTGCCAGCAGCTCGCCCTATACTAGCGGGGGTGCCGGGGAGCTGTTTTTT	CASSSPYTSGGAGELFF
TRBD2	TRBJ2-1	few	TRBV2	TGTGCCAGCAATAAGCGGGGGGGAATTGAGCAGTTCTTC	CASNKRGGIEQFF
NA	TRBJ2-5	NA	TRBV7-2	TGTGCCAGCAGCCCGGGGAGGACCAAAGAGACCCAGTACTTC	CASSPGRTKETQYF
TRBD1	TRBJ2-2	few	TRBV9	TGTGCCAGCAGCGGGGGACAGGGGACCTCCTTTGGTGGCGGGGAGCTGTTTTTT	CASSGGQGTSFGGGELFF
NA	TRBJ1-1	few	TRBV4-2	TGTGCCAGCAGCCAAGATCCCGGTACTAACACTGAAGCTTTCTTT	CASSQDPGTNTEAFF
NA	TRBJ1-1	NA	TRBV3-1	TGTGCCAGCAGCCAAGTCCGGGACGGGGGCACCATCTTT	CASSQVRDGGTIF
NA	TRBJ1-6	many	TRBV6-6	TGTGCCAGCAGTTACTCAGGAGATAATTCACCCCTCCACTTT	CASSYSGDNSPLHF
TRBD1	TRBJ1-6	many	TRBV3-1	TGTGCCAGCAGCCCTTCACAGGGGTCGGGATCACCCCTCCACTTT	CASSPSQGSGSPLHF
NA	TRBJ1-1	many	TRBV18	TGTGCCAGCTCACCCAGGGGCGTAAGGAACACTGAAGCTTTCTTT	CASSPRGVRNTEAFF
NA	TRBJ1-5	many	TRBV20-1	TGCAGTGCTAGAAAGCTGGTAGATGGGGGGGGCCGTGGACAGCCCCAGCATTTT	CSARKLVDGGGRGQPQHF
NA	TRBJ2-7	few	TRBV5-1	TGCGCCAGCAGCCCCGACAGGTCTACCTACGAGCAGTACTTC	CASSPDRSTYEQYF
NA	TRBJ1-1	few	TRBV6-2/TRBV6-3	TGTGCCAGCTCACCGGACAGTAAAGCTTTCTTT	CASSPDSKAFF
NA	TRBJ2-7	many	TRBV5-4	TGTGCCAGCAGCTTGGCGTCAGGGTCCTACGAGCAGTACTTC	CASSLASGSYEQYF
NA	TRBJ1-1	NA	TRBV2	TGTGCCCTCCGTGGTGATCTTGAAGCTTTCTTT	CALRGDLEAFF
TRBD2	TRBJ2-7	many	TRBV4-2	TGTGCCAGCAGCCAAGAGCTAGCGGGAGGGGACGAGCAGTACTTC	CASSQELAGGDEQYF
NA	TRBJ1-3	NA	TRBV14	TGTGCCAGCAGCCTATTTCGGGGACCAACGGGACTCTCTGGAAACACCATATATTTT	CASSLFRGPTGLSGNTIYF
NA	TRBJ1-4	many	TRBV29-1	TGCAGCGTTCTAGGCCCAACTAATGAAAAACTGTTTTTT	CSVLGPTNEKLFF
TRBD1	TRBJ1-1	many	TRBV29-1	TGCAGCGTTGAAAGGACAGGGTCCATGAACACTGAAGCTTTCTTT	CSVERTGSMNTEAFF
NA	TRBJ2-7	few	TRBV4-2	TGTGCCAGCAGCCAAGGAACCGGGACGGCCGGTTCCTACGAGCAGTACTTC	CASSQGTGTAGSYEQYF
TRBD1	TRBJ2-7	NA	TRBV28	TGTGCCAGCAGTTTATTGATCCGGACAGGGGGCGCGTATGGATCCTACGAGCAGTACTTC	CASSLLIRTGGAYGSYEQYF
NA	TRBJ1-1	many	TRBV6-5	TGTGCCAGCAATATCAGGGCAACCACTGAAGCTTTCTTT	CASNIRATTEAFF
NA	TRBJ1-1	many	TRBV5-5	TGTGCCAGCAGCTTTAGTTTTATGGCAGGTGGAACTGAAGCTTTCTTT	CASSFSFMAGGTEAFF
NA	TRBJ1-4	NA	TRBV3-1	TGTGCCAGCAGCCAAGACTTCGGTCCTGTGACTGAAAAACTGTTTTTT	CASSQDFGPVTEKLFF
NA	TRBJ2-5	many	TRBV4-1	TGCGCCAGCAGCCAAACCCCGCAGTACCAAGAGACCCAGTACTTC	CASSQTPQYQETQYF
NA	TRBJ2-2	few	TRBV11-3	TGTGCCAGCAGCCAGATATCCGGGGCGACGACCGGGGAGCTGTTTTTT	CASSQISGATTGELFF
TRBD2	TRBJ2-3	few	TRBV7-9	TGTGCCAGCAGCTCCCCAATGGGACGGGGGAGGGGCACAGATACGCAGTATTTT	CASSSPMGRGRGTDTQYF